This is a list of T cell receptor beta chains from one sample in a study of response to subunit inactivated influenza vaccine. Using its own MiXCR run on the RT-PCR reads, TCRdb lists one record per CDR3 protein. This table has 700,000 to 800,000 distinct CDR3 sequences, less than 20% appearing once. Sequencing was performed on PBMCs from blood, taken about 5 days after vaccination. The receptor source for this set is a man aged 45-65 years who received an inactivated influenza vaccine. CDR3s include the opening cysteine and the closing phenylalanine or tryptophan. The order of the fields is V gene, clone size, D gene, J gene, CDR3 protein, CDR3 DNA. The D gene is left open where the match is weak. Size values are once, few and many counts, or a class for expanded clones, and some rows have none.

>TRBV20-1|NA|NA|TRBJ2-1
CSAAKEPPRGNEQFF
TGCAGTGCCGCTAAGGAACCACCTAGGGGGAATGAGCAGTTCTTC
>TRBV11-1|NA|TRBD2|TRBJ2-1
CASSTLAGSYNEQFF
TGTGCCAGCAGCACTCTAGCGGGAAGTTACAATGAGCAGTTCTTC
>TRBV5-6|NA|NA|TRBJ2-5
CASSFTRDSHQF
TGTGCCAGCAGCTTTACCCGGGACTCACACCAATTC
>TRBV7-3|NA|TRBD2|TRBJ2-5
CAAAYRRGGPSHQETQYF
TGTGCAGCAGCTTATAGACGGGGGGGTCCGTCCCACCAAGAGACCCAGTACTTC
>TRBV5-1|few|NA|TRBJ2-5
CASSEAVSRAETQYF
TGCGCCAGCAGCGAAGCGGTCTCTAGGGCCGAGACCCAGTACTTC
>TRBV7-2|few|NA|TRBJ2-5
CASSPARLGETQYF
TGTGCCAGCAGCCCAGCTCGGCTGGGAGAGACCCAGTACTTC
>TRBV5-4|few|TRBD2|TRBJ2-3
CASSFREVDTQYF
TGTGCCAGCAGCTTCCGGGAGGTAGATACGCAGTATTTT
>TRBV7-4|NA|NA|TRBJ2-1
CASSRRTGTDNEQFF
TGTGCCAGCAGCCGCAGAACCGGGACTGATAATGAGCAGTTCTTC
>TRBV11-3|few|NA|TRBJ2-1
CASSLDRLGGPYNEQFF
TGTGCCAGCAGCTTAGATCGTCTTGGGGGACCCTACAATGAGCAGTTCTTC
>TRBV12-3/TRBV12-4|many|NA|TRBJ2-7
CASSPASSLYEQYF
TGTGCCAGCAGTCCCGCATCCTCCCTCTACGAGCAGTACTTC
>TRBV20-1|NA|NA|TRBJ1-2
CSAREEGTNYGYTF
TGCAGTGCTAGAGAAGAGGGTACTAACTATGGCTACACCTTC
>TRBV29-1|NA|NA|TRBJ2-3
CSVEDPLGGRDTQSF
TGCAGCGTTGAAGATCCTTTGGGGGGGCGTGATACGCAGTCTTTT
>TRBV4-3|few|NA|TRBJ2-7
CASSPEPGWGAGLRF
TGCGCCAGCAGCCCCGAACCCGGGTGGGGGGCCGGTCTGAGGTTC
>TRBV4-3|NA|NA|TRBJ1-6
CASSRIGGFNSPLHF
TGCGCCAGCAGCCGTATTGGAGGGTTCAATTCACCCCTCCACTTT
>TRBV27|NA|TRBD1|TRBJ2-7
CASSRRGTGEIYEQYF
TGTGCCAGCAGCCGCCGCGGGACAGGGGAAATCTACGAGCAGTACTTC
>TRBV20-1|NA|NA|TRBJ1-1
CSARPQGGRTEAFF
TGCAGTGCTAGACCTCAGGGAGGTAGGACTGAAGCTTTCTTT
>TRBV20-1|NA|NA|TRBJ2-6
CSARAGARGANVLTF
TGCAGTGCTAGAGCAGGGGCGCGCGGGGCCAACGTCCTGACTTTC
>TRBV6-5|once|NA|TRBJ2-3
CASSYSRGSLSTDTQYF
TGTGCCAGCAGTTACTCAAGGGGCAGTCTAAGCACAGATACGCAGTATTTT
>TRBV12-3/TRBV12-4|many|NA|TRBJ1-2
CASSFQYGYTF
TGTGCCAGCAGTTTTCAGTATGGCTACACCTTC
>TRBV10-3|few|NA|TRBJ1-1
CATSTPDHTEAFF
TGTGCCACCTCAACGCCAGACCACACTGAAGCTTTCTTT
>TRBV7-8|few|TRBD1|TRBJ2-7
CASSLVSYGTGSYEQYF
TGTGCCAGCAGCTTAGTGAGTTATGGGACAGGTTCCTACGAGCAGTACTTC
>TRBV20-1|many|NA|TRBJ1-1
CSARDPKGGGTEAFF
TGCAGTGCTAGAGATCCGAAGGGCGGGGGGACTGAAGCTTTCTTT
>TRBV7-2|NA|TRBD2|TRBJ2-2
CASSPSGGSNTGELFF
TGTGCCAGCAGCCCCTCGGGGGGGTCGAACACCGGGGAGCTGTTTTTT
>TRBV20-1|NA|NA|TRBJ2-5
CSASIGTSQETQYF
TGCAGTGCTAGTATCGGTACAAGCCAAGAGACCCAGTACTTC
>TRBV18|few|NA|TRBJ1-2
CASSPLEKGNGYTF
TGTGCCAGCTCACCCCTGGAGAAAGGAAATGGCTACACCTTC
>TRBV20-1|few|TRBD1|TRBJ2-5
CSARDGQGVAETQYF
TGCAGTGCTAGGGACGGTCAGGGGGTCGCGGAGACCCAGTACTTC
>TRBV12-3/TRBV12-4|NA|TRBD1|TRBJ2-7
CASSSPSGQGSEQYF
TGTGCCAGCAGTTCCCCGTCGGGACAGGGGTCCGAGCAGTACTTC